The T cell receptor beta chain described here comes from a study of CD8 T cells in ankylosing spondylitis. TCRdb called the 5' RACE reads again in MiXCR, with one record for every CDR3 protein. The repertoire includes 650,000 to 800,000 distinct CDR3 sequences, around 20% of them detected once, and 15% to 20% sits in the top ten. Study-level results: Disease-associated clones were CD8+ and fairly uncommon in peripheral blood. Reactive arthritis synovial fluid and blood previously showed some of these motif variants. A motif of seven or eight highly homologous TCR beta variants was seen as apparently characteristic of ankylosing spondylitis blood. Within matched ankylosing spondylitis synovial fluid, disease-linked clones were reportedly significantly enriched.

There are a few counts of this clonotype. The antigen is not known. This TCR came from a male donor with ankylosing spondylitis. The specimen was blood, either unsorted or a sorted T cell fraction (not recorded which).

CDR3 protein: CASSLSPKIQGPSSTDTQYF. CDR3 nucleotides: TGCGCCAGCAGCCTATCACCAAAAATACAGGGACCCTCTAGCACAGATACGCAGTATTTT. V usage is TRBV4-1 and J usage is TRBJ2-3, with D perhaps matching TRBD1 (6 bases). From germline, CDR1 is MGHRA and CDR2 YSYEKL. Trimming took off 4 bases at V and 0 bases at J, with 26 bases between the two ends. The CDR3 runs 20 residues.